These 23 T cell receptor beta chains were sequenced from one sample in a study of blood T cell repertoires in COVID-19. The data were produced by immunoSEQ multiplex PCR, yet TCRdb's version contains in-frame clones alone and is incomplete. Among tens of thousands of clones listed, around 85% were seen once. The sample consisted of peripheral blood. Receptors were obtained from a man aged 50-59 years with acute or convalescent COVID-19.

CDR3 region: CASSQKFWRTEAFF. DNA of the CDR3: TGCGCCAGCAGCCAAAAGTTCTGGAGGACTGAAGCTTTCTTT. The chain employs TRBV4-1 and TRBJ1-1, with D unclear. This CDR3 has 14 residues. Germline V lookup: CDR1 MGHRA, CDR2 YSYEKL. Trimming shortened V by 2 bases and J by 5 bases, and 12 bases separated the two germline ends.

V is TRBV7-2 and J is TRBJ2-7; maybe TRBD1 (6 bases). The germline gives CDR1 SGHTA, CDR2 FQGNSA. With 1 base removed from V and 4 bases from J, the gap between germline ends came to 17 bases. This CDR3 contains 16 residues. This chain's CDR3 is CASSLEVAGASYEQYF. The DNA of the CDR3 is TGTGCCAGCAGCTTAGAGGTGGCAGGGGCCTCTTACGAGCAGTACTTC.

The chain combines TRBV4-1 with TRBJ2-1; 11 bases align to TRBD2. The V and J ends lost 2 bases and 0 bases, in that order; junction bases with no gene match: 9. The CDR3 loop spans 19 amino acids. Germline CDR1 and CDR2: MGHRA and YSYEKL. CDR3 bases: TGCGCCAGCAGCCAACGAGGACTAGCGGGTCCTAGCTCCTACAATGAGCAGTTCTTC. Amino acids: CASSQRGLAGPSSYNEQFF.

This chain links TRBV29-1 with TRBJ1-1, with no clear D. CDR3 length: 14 amino acids. V dropped 3 bases and J dropped 2 bases, with 13 bases sitting between them. Per germline, CDR1 SQVTM and CDR2 ANQGSEA. Here the CDR3 reads CSVDLGGINTEAFF. For the CDR3, the DNA is TGCAGCGTTGATTTGGGAGGGATCAACACTGAAGCTTTCTTT.

The CDR3 coding sequence is TGTGCCAGCAGCTTAATAGGCAGGAAAAGATTGGGTTGGTCTAGCGGGAGGAAGGATGAGCAGTTCTTC. Its protein product is CASSLIGRKRLGWSSGRKDEQFF. The V call is TRBV7-3, the J call TRBJ2-1, with TRBD2 matching 11 bases. Germline assignment: CDR1 SGHTA and CDR2 FQGTGA. CDR3 length equals 23 residues. V dropped 1 base and J dropped 8; count of bases not matched to a gene: 28.

The chain links TRBV6-2 or TRBV6-3 to TRBJ2-2; TRBD1 agrees at 9 bases. Germline CDR1 is MNHEY and CDR2 is SVGEGT. The CDR3 is 15 amino acids. Trimming removed 6 bases from V and 3 bases from J; junction bases left unmatched: 5. The CDR3 here is CASSLGQGYTGELFF. The CDR3 DNA is TGTGCCAGCAGCTTAGGACAGGGGTACACCGGGGAGCTGTTTTTT.

V is TRBV19 and J is TRBJ2-3, with D possibly being TRBD2 (6 bases). This CDR3 has 14 residues. The V and J ends lost 6 bases and 0 bases respectively, with 10 bases between them. Germline-derived CDR1 and CDR2 are LNHDA and SQIVND (reference sequence). The CDR3 region is CASSNGGSTDTQYF. CDR3 in DNA: TGTGCCAGTAGCAATGGGGGGAGCACAGATACGCAGTATTTT.

The chain combines TRBV12-3 or TRBV12-4 with TRBJ2-7, with a tentative D call TRBD1 (5 bases). CDR3 size: 13 residues. The germline V and J ends were trimmed by 3 bases and 2 bases, with 8 bases remaining between them. The CDR3 DNA reads TGTGCCAGCAGTTTTCAGGGAACCTACGAGCAGTACTTC. Its translation is CASSFQGTYEQYF.

The CDR3 sequence is CASSLQTYEQYF. The DNA for the CDR3 is TGTGCCAGCAGTTTGCAGACCTACGAGCAGTACTTC. The chain carries TRBV28 and TRBJ2-7; D is unresolved. Germline V CDR1 and CDR2: MDHEN, SYDVKM. Trimming stripped 3 bases from V and 2 bases from J, with 5 bases between. This CDR3 region has 12 residues.

This clone came up a few times. This chain links TRBV4-2 with TRBJ2-7, with unresolved D. This CDR3 spans 13 amino acids. Germline lookup yields CDR1 LGHNA and CDR2 YNFKEQ. Trimming stripped 0 bases from V and 8 bases from J, with 11 bases between. The CDR3 DNA is TGTGCCAGCAGCCAAGATAACGCAGGCAAGCAGTACTTC. This translates into CASSQDNAGKQYF.

The count of this clone is one. This chain links TRBV2 with TRBJ2-2; TRBD1 agrees at 8 bases. The CDR3 contains 14 residues. In germline, CDR1 is SNHLY, CDR2 FYNNEI. V lost 7 bases and J lost 5; bases outside the gene matches: 6. The CDR3 nucleotides are TGTGCCAGCACCTTCGACAGGGGAACCGGGGAGCTGTTTTTT. Its protein product is CASTFDRGTGELFF.

This chain links TRBV5-1 with TRBJ2-7; 12 bases line up with TRBD2. Germline V gene sequence: CDR1 SGHRS, CDR2 YFSETQ. Unmatched junction bases numbered 3, after V lost 6 bases and J lost 5 bases. CDR3 length: 13 amino acids. This CDR3 reads CASTRLAGDEQYF. As DNA, the CDR3 is TGCGCCAGCACCCGACTAGCGGGAGACGAGCAGTACTTC.

This clone was picked up one time. The V gene is TRBV11-1, the J gene TRBJ2-2; 9 bases line up with TRBD2. The CDR3 length is 15 residues. Germline CDR1 reads SGHAT; CDR2 reads FQDESV (reference sequence). Trimming took 0 bases from V and 6 from J; bases not matched to a gene: 2. The CDR3 is CASSLARTSAGELFF. The CDR3 DNA follows: TGTGCCAGCAGCTTAGCGAGGACTAGCGCCGGGGAGCTGTTTTTT.

This clone occurred once. This chain joins TRBV7-9 and TRBJ2-5, with D maybe TRBD2 (5 bases). The V end was cut by 5 bases, the J end by 1 base, with 17 bases between. The germline gives CDR1 SEHNR, CDR2 FQNEAQ (reference sequence). This CDR3 contains 16 residues. The CDR3 nucleotides read TGTGCCAGCAGCCCGGACTTTGCACGTATCCAAGAGACCCAGTACTTC. It is translated as CASSPDFARIQETQYF.

This chain joins TRBV30 and TRBJ1-5, with 8 bases fitting TRBD1. Trimming removed 0 bases from V and 4 bases from J; junction bases left unmatched: 2. The CDR3 extends over 14 amino acids. CDR1 is GTSNPN, CDR2 SVGIG, per germline (reference sequence). The CDR3 nucleotides read TGTGCCTGGAGTGTACAGGGGGGGAATCAGCCCCAGCATTTT. Amino acid sequence: CAWSVQGGNQPQHF.

J is TRBJ2-7 and V is TRBV15; 8 bases are a match to TRBD2. From germline, CDR1 is LNHNV and CDR2 YYDKDF (reference sequence). J gave up 0 bases and V 0 bases, and 4 bases lay outside the gene matches. The CDR3 is 16 amino acids. The CDR3 reads CATSRDPRGASYEQYF. CDR3 DNA sequence: TGTGCCACCAGCAGAGACCCGCGGGGGGCCTCCTACGAGCAGTACTTC.

V and J are TRBV19 and TRBJ2-1; 10 bases agree with TRBD1. CDR3 length: 14 residues. V lost 2 bases and J lost 10; bases outside the gene matches: 5. Germline loops: CDR1 LNHDA, CDR2 SQIVND (reference sequence). The CDR3 region is CASSIYSTGGEQFF. CDR3 DNA: TGTGCCAGTAGTATATACTCGACAGGGGGCGAGCAGTTCTTC.

In its sample, this clone was seen a few times. V is TRBV5-1 and J is TRBJ2-4; 7 bases fit TRBD1. Germline loops: CDR1 SGHRS, CDR2 YFSETQ. The V gene end was trimmed by 3 bases and the J gene end by 2 bases; junction bases not matched to a gene: 20. The CDR3 is 20 residues long. This chain's CDR3 is CASSSGQAFDHPLTKNIQYF. The CDR3 DNA is TGCGCCAGCAGCTCAGGACAGGCTTTTGATCACCCTCTGACCAAAAACATTCAGTACTTC.

V and J are TRBV3-1 (or the pseudogene TRBV3-2) and TRBJ2-2, with TRBD1 matching over 8 bases. Germline CDR1 LGHDT, CDR2 YNNKEL (reference sequence). This CDR3 contains 15 residues. The V and J ends lost 3 bases and 6 bases, in that order; junction bases with no gene match: 6. This CDR3 is CASSHSDRGAGELFF. CDR3 coding DNA: TGTGCCAGCAGCCATAGTGACAGGGGAGCCGGGGAGCTGTTTTTT.

This chain joins TRBV5-1 and TRBJ1-2, with D possibly matching TRBD1 (5 bases). This CDR3 has 15 amino acids. Germline V gives CDR1 SGHRS, CDR2 YFSETQ. Deletions cut 3 bases from V and 4 bases from J, with 16 bases between. DNA for the CDR3: TGCGCCAGCAGCTACCGGACAACTCAGAGCTATGGCTACACCTTC. Its translation is CASSYRTTQSYGYTF.

This clone was seen only once. The V and J genes are TRBV9 and TRBJ1-1; 10 bases map to TRBD1. The CDR3 covers 14 residues. Unmatched junction bases numbered 5, after V lost 3 bases and J lost 6 bases. The germline V gene encodes CDR1 SGDLS and CDR2 YYNGEE. The CDR3 loop reads CASSAMTGGAEAFF. CDR3 coding DNA: TGTGCCAGCAGCGCCATGACAGGGGGCGCTGAAGCTTTCTTT.

The V call is TRBV5-1, the J call TRBJ1-1; possible D gene TRBD1, 5 bases. The ends were cut back, 0 bases at V and 1 base at J, with 10 bases in the middle. Germline lookup yields CDR1 SGHRS and CDR2 YFSETQ. There are 15 residues in the CDR3. This CDR3 reads CASSLEGVANTEAFF. In DNA, the CDR3 is TGCGCCAGCAGCTTGGAAGGGGTAGCGAACACTGAAGCTTTCTTT.

The V and J genes are TRBV7-3 and TRBJ2-5; perhaps TRBD2 as D (6 bases). Between the trimmed V and J ends, which lost 3 bases and 4 bases, there was a span of 12 bases. The germline gives CDR1 SGHTA, CDR2 FQGTGA. The CDR3 covers 14 residues. CDR3 sequence: CASSFGGAGETQYF. The CDR3 nucleotides are TGTGCCAGCAGCTTCGGGGGAGCCGGAGAGACCCAGTACTTC.